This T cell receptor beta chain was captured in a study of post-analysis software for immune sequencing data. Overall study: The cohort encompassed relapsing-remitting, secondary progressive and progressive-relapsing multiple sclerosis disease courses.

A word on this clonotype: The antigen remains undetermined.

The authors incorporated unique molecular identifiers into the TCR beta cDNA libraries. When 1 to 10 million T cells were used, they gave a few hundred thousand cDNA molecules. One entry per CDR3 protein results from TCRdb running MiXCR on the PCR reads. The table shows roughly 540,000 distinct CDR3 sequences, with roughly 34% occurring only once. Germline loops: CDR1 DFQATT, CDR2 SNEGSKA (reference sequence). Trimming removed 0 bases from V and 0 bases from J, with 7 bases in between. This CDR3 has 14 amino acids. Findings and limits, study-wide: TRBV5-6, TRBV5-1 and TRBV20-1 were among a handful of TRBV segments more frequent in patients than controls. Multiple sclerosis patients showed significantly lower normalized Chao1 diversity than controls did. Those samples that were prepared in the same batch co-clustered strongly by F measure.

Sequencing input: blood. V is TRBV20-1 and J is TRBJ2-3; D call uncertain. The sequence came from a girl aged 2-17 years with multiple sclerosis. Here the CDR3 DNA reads TGCAGTGCTAGAGAGTTCCCTAGCACAGATACGCAGTATTTT. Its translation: CSAREFPSTDTQYF.